What follows are 29 T cell receptor beta chains derived from one specimen sequenced in a study of cytomegalovirus exposure and HLA in healthy donors. The PCR employed 60 Vbeta primers together with 13 Jbeta primers. Sequencing used immunoSEQ multiplex PCR; TCRdb keeps in-frame clones, though not all of them. The table lists 85,000 to 100,000 clones, approximately 90% of them singletons, with 2.3% in the top ten. Sequences were obtained from PBMCs. The source is a man aged 18 to 29 in good health and CMV-seronegative.

The chain links TRBV5-4 to TRBJ1-2; D might be TRBD1 (6 bases). V was clipped by 4 bases and J by 2 bases, with 15 bases between them. The CDR3 sequence is 15 residues long. Germline values: CDR1 SGHNT, CDR2 YYREEE (reference sequence). The CDR3 DNA follows: TGTGCCAGCAGCCGGGGGCAGGGACTAAACTATGGCTACACCTTC. Translated, it gives CASSRGQGLNYGYTF.

The CDR3 coding sequence is TGTGCCAGCAGCCCGGGACAGGGTCCGGAGACCCAGTACTTC. Protein sequence: CASSPGQGPETQYF. The rearrangement uses TRBV5-4 and TRBJ2-5; TRBD1 agrees at 9 bases. The CDR3 spans 14 residues. Germline V CDR1 and CDR2: SGHNT, YYREEE (reference sequence). The J segment lost 5 bases and the V segment lost 4 bases, leaving 6 bases of the junction unmatched.

The J gene is TRBJ2-3, the V gene TRBV5-1, with unresolved D. V was trimmed by 6 bases and J by 0 bases, leaving 8 bases between them. The CDR3 has 13 residues. Germline V lookup: CDR1 SGHRS, CDR2 YFSETQ. CDR3 in DNA: TGCGCCAGCAAGTTACAAAGCACAGATACGCAGTATTTT. Its translation: CASKLQSTDTQYF.

The rearrangement uses TRBV7-6 and TRBJ1-5, with D tentatively TRBD1 (6 bases). The germline CDR1 and CDR2 sequences are SGHVS and FNYEAQ. Trimming left V 5 bases short and J 2 bases short, with 13 bases between. CDR3 size: 15 residues. CDR3 nucleotides: TGTGCCAGCAGCCCACAGCCAGGGGGCAATCAGCCCCAGCATTTT. This sequence encodes CASSPQPGGNQPQHF.

The J gene is TRBJ2-7, the V gene TRBV30; the match to TRBD2 covers 14 bases. Trimming cost V 3 bases and J 9 bases; bases outside gene matches: 10. The CDR3 runs 15 residues. The germline CDR1 and CDR2 sequences are GTSNPN and SVGIG (reference sequence). This CDR3 reads CAWRKGTGTSGGQYF. Written as DNA, the CDR3 is TGTGCCTGGAGAAAGGGGACCGGGACTAGCGGGGGGCAGTACTTC.

The chain joins TRBV19 to TRBJ2-3; 9 bases are shared with TRBD2. CDR1 LNHDA and CDR2 SQIVND come from the germline V gene (reference sequence). Trimming cost V 8 bases and J 6 bases; bases outside gene matches: 12. This CDR3 has 15 amino acids. CDR3 coding DNA: TGTGCCAGTGGGGGGTCCTTAGCGGGAGTCGATACGCAGTATTTT. It is translated as CASGGSLAGVDTQYF.

CDR3 amino acids: CASTPRLAGNRAQYF. CDR3 in DNA: TGTGCCAGCACTCCCCGGCTAGCGGGAAATCGGGCGCAGTATTTT. J is TRBJ2-3 and V is TRBV28, with TRBD2 identical over 9 bases. This CDR3 has 15 amino acids. Per germline, CDR1 MDHEN and CDR2 SYDVKM. The V and J ends lost 7 bases and 10 bases, in that order; junction bases with no gene match: 15.

This chain joins TRBV5-1 and TRBJ2-3; D is undetermined. Germline V gives CDR1 SGHRS, CDR2 YFSETQ. This CDR3 spans 15 amino acids. The V end was cut by 7 bases, the J end by 1 base, with 16 bases between. The CDR3 spells CASRSPEQGTDTQYF. CDR3 coding DNA: TGCGCCAGCCGCTCGCCCGAGCAAGGCACAGATACGCAGTATTTT. The variable domain in full, completed from reference TRBV5-1 and TRBJ2-3, reads KAGVTQTPRYLIKTRGQQVTLSCSPISGHRSVSWYQQTPGQGLQFLFEYFSETQRNKGNFPGRFSGRQFSNSRSEMNVSTLELGDSALYLCASRSPEQGTDTQYFGPGTRLTVL.

The genes are TRBV7-9 and TRBJ2-7, with TRBD2 identical over 8 bases. Germline V lookup: CDR1 SEHNR, CDR2 FQNEAQ (reference sequence). The CDR3 loop spans 19 amino acids. V gave up 0 bases and J gave up 0 bases; unmatched junction bases: 13. DNA for the CDR3: TGTGCCAGCAGCTTAGCTACTACCGCCAGACTAGCGACCTCCTACGAGCAGTACTTC. Protein sequence: CASSLATTARLATSYEQYF.

The CDR3, as DNA: TGTGCCACCAGCAGAGAATTTAGCGGGAGTTCTCGGGATACGCAGTATTTT. This gives the protein CATSREFSGSSRDTQYF. The gene calls are TRBV15 and TRBJ2-3, with TRBD2 identical over 9 bases. This CDR3 has 17 amino acids. J was trimmed by 6 bases and V by 0 bases; bases with no gene match: 10. Per germline, CDR1 LNHNV and CDR2 YYDKDF (reference sequence).

The chain recombines TRBV28 with TRBJ2-5; 7 bases are shared with TRBD2. The J call could be wrong; TRBJ2-7 is a better fit for the DNA end. The V gene's germline CDR1 is MDHEN and CDR2 SYDVKM. The CDR3 totals 13 residues. The CDR3 nucleotides read TGTGCCACCACTGGGGGGGTCTCCTACGAGCAGTACTTC. It translates to CATTGGVSYEQYF.

This chain uses TRBV5-4 with TRBJ2-1, with TRBD1 matching over 8 bases. CDR1 is SGHNT and CDR2 is YYREEE in the germline V gene (reference sequence). This CDR3 is built from 14 residues. Germline trimming cut 0 bases from V and 5 bases from J; bases unmatched to any gene: 1. The CDR3 DNA reads as TGTGCCAGCAGCTTGGACAGGGGGGACAATGAGCAGTTCTTC. It translates to CASSLDRGDNEQFF.

The genes are TRBV19 and TRBJ2-3; D perhaps matches TRBD2 (6 bases). The CDR3 sequence is 16 residues long. The V gene's germline CDR1 is LNHDA and CDR2 SQIVND (reference sequence). The V gene lost 9 bases and the J gene lost 4 bases, with 23 bases spanning the gap. Here the CDR3 DNA reads TGTGCCAGCCAAGAACACGGGCGCGGGGAGGCAGATACGCAGTATTTT. Protein product: CASQEHGRGEADTQYF. The full variable domain, completed using reference TRBV19 and TRBJ2-3, is DGGITQSPKYLFRKEGQNVTLSCEQNLNHDAMYWYRQDPGQGLRLIYYSQIVNDFQKGDIAEGYSVSREKKESFPLTVTSAQKNPTAFYLCASQEHGRGEADTQYFGPGTRLTVL.

The rearrangement joins TRBV9 to TRBJ2-7; a weak D match, TRBD2 (8 bases). Germline loops: CDR1 SGDLS, CDR2 YYNGEE. The CDR3 extends over 18 amino acids. Trimming cost V 3 bases and J 9 bases, with 31 bases left between them. CDR3 in DNA: TGTGCCAGCAGCGCCTCACCCGGGAGGGGGCGAGCAACCCGTGGGCAGTACTTC. It specifies CASSASPGRGRATRGQYF.

This clone was recorded only once. The chain uses TRBV27 and TRBJ2-1; D is ambiguous. Germline V gene data show CDR1 as MNHEY and CDR2 as SMNVEV (reference sequence). The CDR3 spans 13 residues. The V end was cut by 4 bases, the J end by 6 bases, with 10 bases between. As DNA, the CDR3 is TGTGCCAGCAGTTGGGCCTCTTTCAATGAGCAGTTCTTC. Translating it yields CASSWASFNEQFF.

The chain couples TRBV2 to TRBJ1-5; the D gene is possibly TRBD1 (6 bases). This CDR3 has 14 residues. Trimming removed 6 bases from V and 0 bases from J, with 9 bases in between. Looked up from germline, CDR1 is SNHLY and CDR2 is FYNNEI. The CDR3 bases are TGTGCCAGCAGACACAGGGCTAGCAATCAGCCCCAGCATTTT. Its translation: CASRHRASNQPQHF. Using reference TRBV2 and TRBJ1-5 for the parts outside the CDR3, the full variable domain is EPEVTQTPSHQVTQMGQEVILRCVPISNHLYFYWYRQILGQKVEFLVSFYNNEISEKSEIFDDQFSVERPDGSNFTLKIRSTKLEDSAMYFCASRHRASNQPQHFGDGTRLSIL.

The chain carries TRBV7-3 and TRBJ2-3, with 9 bases lining up with TRBD2. The V gene's germline CDR1 is SGHTA and CDR2 FQGTGA. J gave up 8 bases and V 2 bases, and 5 bases lay outside the gene matches. The CDR3 consists of 14 residues. Here the CDR3 reads CASSLAGGPGTQYF. CDR3 in DNA: TGTGCCAGCAGCTTAGCGGGAGGGCCGGGTACGCAGTATTTT.

The gene calls are TRBV5-1 and TRBJ1-2; 7 nucleotides match TRBD1. The CDR3 consists of 15 residues. The V segment lost 2 bases and the J segment 3 bases; nucleotides outside the gene matches: 7. From germline, CDR1 is SGHRS and CDR2 YFSETQ. This CDR3 is CASSFNRGPYYGYTF. CDR3 in DNA: TGCGCCAGCAGCTTCAACAGGGGACCCTACTATGGCTACACCTTC.

This chain links TRBV7-9 with TRBJ2-7; TRBD2 matches at 9 bases. V dropped 3 bases and J dropped 2; count of bases not matched to a gene: 2. The CDR3 runs 14 residues. Germline V lookup: CDR1 SEHNR, CDR2 FQNEAQ (reference sequence). CDR3 protein: CASSLTSGPYEQYF. CDR3 nucleotide sequence: TGTGCCAGCAGCTTGACTAGCGGACCCTACGAGCAGTACTTC. Filled out from reference TRBV7-9 and TRBJ2-7, the complete variable domain reads DTGVSQNPRHKITKRGQNVTFRCDPISEHNRLYWYRQTLGQGPEFLTYFQNEAQLEKSRLLSDRFSAERPKGSFSTLEIQRTEQGDSAMYLCASSLTSGPYEQYFGPGTRLTVT.

This clone was detected only once. The genes are TRBV28 and TRBJ2-7; 12 bases align to TRBD2. V shed 5 bases, J shed 4 bases, and the junction held 12 bases outside the gene matches. The CDR3 has 17 amino acids. Looked up from germline, CDR1 is MDHEN and CDR2 is SYDVKM. The CDR3 region is CASSRLNLAGGGYEQYF. DNA of the CDR3: TGTGCCAGCAGTCGCCTGAATCTAGCGGGAGGGGGTTACGAGCAGTACTTC. The full variable domain, completed using reference TRBV28 and TRBJ2-7, is DVKVTQSSRYLVKRTGEKVFLECVQDMDHENMFWYRQDPGLGLRLIYFSYDVKMKEKGDIPEGYSVSREKKERFSLILESASTNQTSMYLCASSRLNLAGGGYEQYFGPGTRLTVT.

This chain joins TRBV28 and TRBJ2-7; 9 bases align to TRBD1. Germline V lookup: CDR1 MDHEN, CDR2 SYDVKM. The J segment lost 2 bases and the V segment lost 10 bases, leaving 9 bases of the junction unmatched. The CDR3 spans 14 residues. CDR3: CATKSDRGPYEQYF. The CDR3 nucleotides are TGTGCCACCAAATCGGACAGGGGCCCCTACGAGCAGTACTTC. The full variable domain, completed using reference TRBV28 and TRBJ2-7, is DVKVTQSSRYLVKRTGEKVFLECVQDMDHENMFWYRQDPGLGLRLIYFSYDVKMKEKGDIPEGYSVSREKKERFSLILESASTNQTSMYLCATKSDRGPYEQYFGPGTRLTVT.

The J gene is TRBJ1-4, the V gene TRBV11-2; 11 bases are shared with TRBD1. Unmatched junction bases numbered 6, after V lost 5 bases and J lost 7 bases. This CDR3 spans 15 amino acids. From germline, CDR1 is SGHAT and CDR2 FQNNGV. The CDR3 here is CASSAGTGGFEKLFF. The CDR3, as DNA: TGTGCCAGCAGCGCAGGGACAGGGGGTTTTGAAAAACTGTTTTTT.

This chain uses TRBV5-3 with TRBJ2-7; weak D call: TRBD2 (5 bases). TRBV5-3 is treated as an ORF (open reading frame) with a function not yet certain. Trimming left V 0 bases short and J 4 bases short, with 14 bases between. The CDR3 contains 15 residues. The CDR3 DNA reads TGTGCCAGAAGCTTGGGGCGGGTAGGGTTTTACGAGCAGTACTTC. This gives the protein CARSLGRVGFYEQYF.

This clone appeared a single time. The chain joins TRBV18 to TRBJ1-5; no firm D call. This CDR3 spans 13 amino acids. Germline V gene lookup returns CDR1 KGHSH and CDR2 LQKENI. Deletions cut 2 bases from V and 4 bases from J, with 6 bases between. The CDR3 loop reads CASSPTGNQPQHF. The CDR3, as DNA: TGTGCCAGCTCACCAACGGGAAATCAGCCCCAGCATTTT.

The V gene is TRBV7-2, the J gene TRBJ2-2; D perhaps matches TRBD1 (6 bases). V was shortened by 5 bases and J by 2 bases, with 9 bases between the two germline ends. Germline CDR1 reads SGHTA; CDR2 reads FQGNSA. This CDR3 is built from 14 residues. CDR3 protein: CASSRTVNTGELFF. In nucleotides, the CDR3 is TGTGCCAGCAGCAGGACAGTCAACACCGGGGAGCTGTTTTTT.

The J gene is TRBJ1-5, the V gene TRBV4-1, with D perhaps TRBD1 (5 bases). This CDR3 spans 14 amino acids. Trimming left V 4 bases short and J 8 bases short, with 15 bases between. Germline-derived CDR1 and CDR2 are MGHRA and YSYEKL. CDR3 nucleotide sequence: TGCGCCAGCAGCCTACAGGCTCTGCTGGAGCCCCAGCATTTT. Encoded protein: CASSLQALLEPQHF.

The chain combines TRBV7-9 with TRBJ2-7; 11 bases align to TRBD1. The CDR3 is 14 amino acids. Germline V gene sequence: CDR1 SEHNR, CDR2 FQNEAQ (reference sequence). The J segment lost 5 bases and the V segment lost 5 bases, leaving 5 bases of the junction unmatched. The CDR3 reads CASSRTGGVNEQYF. The CDR3 DNA is TGTGCCAGCAGCCGGACAGGGGGCGTGAACGAGCAGTACTTC.

The J gene is TRBJ2-2, the V gene TRBV27; D may be TRBD1 (6 bases). The germline V gene has CDR1 MNHEY and CDR2 SMNVEV (reference sequence). The CDR3 has 15 residues. V lost 5 bases and J lost 6, with 16 bases in between. The DNA of the CDR3 is TGTGCCAGCAGTCCCCATCAGGGGCGCGCCGGGGAGCTGTTTTTT. Translated, it gives CASSPHQGRAGELFF.

The chain links TRBV10-3 to TRBJ1-5, with 9 bases fitting TRBD1. CDR3 length: 15 amino acids. V shed 6 bases, J shed 1 base, and the junction held 4 bases outside the gene matches. CDR1 and CDR2 (germline): ENHRY, SYGVKD. CDR3: CAIRPGQGSNQPQHF. The CDR3 nucleotides read TGTGCCATCAGACCGGGACAGGGCAGCAATCAGCCCCAGCATTTT.